This entry features one TCR beta chain sequence. In the source study's methods: Nucleated cell counts were estimated from reference gene primer amplification. Some clones are missing from TCRdb's copy, which holds only in-frame ones; the method was immunoSEQ multiplex PCR. The V and J calls and clone size are taken from that table; D and trimming were inferred from the DNA. Here the sample spans 90,000 to 100,000 clones, approximately 86% being singletons. This record belongs to a study of blood T cell repertoires in COVID-19. V dropped 6 bases and J dropped 2 bases, with 11 bases sitting between them. Germline V gives CDR1 SGHVS, CDR2 FQNEAQ. The CDR3 has 13 amino acids.

J is TRBJ2-7 and V is TRBV7-8; unclear D gene. Sequencing was carried out using peripheral blood. The origin of this receptor is an older man with acute or convalescent COVID-19. CDR3 loop: CASSPPGAYEQYF. CDR3 coding DNA: TGTGCCAGCAGTCCTCCTGGAGCCTACGAGCAGTACTTC.